This T cell receptor (beta chain) comes out of a study of beta chain features in type 1 diabetes. With 2 bases clipped from V and 4 bases from J, the junction kept 5 bases outside the gene matches. This CDR3 contains 16 residues. CDR1 SGHTA and CDR2 FQGNSA come from the germline V gene. With respect to this clone: What it recognizes is unknown.

Regarding the study as a whole: The influence of HLA type on TCRB rearrangement stayed undetermined. Researchers report that Type 1 diabetes patients had moderately but significantly shorter TCRB CDR3s across all four CD4+ subsets. Cells expressing TCR highly could be over-represented by cDNA sequencing.

A sort by CD45RO/CCR7/CD25/CD127/CD95/CD27 yielded CD4+ naive, central memory, regulatory and stem cell-like memory cells. Investigators reverse transcribed all isolated RNA, so they sequenced expressed TCRB transcripts. The protocol was immunoSEQ multiplex PCR, while the TCRdb copy is restricted to in-frame clones and leaves out a portion. The sample gives more than 25,000 clones, roughly three fifths of which show up once; under 1.5% is in the top ten. This TCR was recovered from a woman younger than 35 with type 1 diabetes. The source material was Tregs from blood. This sequence joins TRBV7-2 and TRBJ2-3; 11 bases are a match to TRBD1. For the CDR3, the DNA is TGTGCCAGCAGCTTAAGATCGGGACAGGGGGCAGATACGCAGTATTTT. This gives the protein CASSLRSGQGADTQYF. Variable domain in full (rest from reference TRBV7-2 and TRBJ2-3): GAGVSQSPSNKVTEKGKDVELRCDPISGHTALYWYRQSLGQGLEFLIYFQGNSAPDKSGLPSDRFSAERTGGSVSTLTIQRTQQEDSAVYLCASSLRSGQGADTQYFGPGTRLTVL.